The rows below give T cell receptor beta chains drawn from one sample of a study of cytomegalovirus exposure and HLA in healthy donors. Clones were read by immunoSEQ multiplex PCR, and TCRdb kept only the in-frame ones, dropping some. The sample carries around 140,000 clones, less than 85% recorded once. The sequencing sample was made of PBMCs. The receptors stem from a middle-aged man in good health and CMV-seronegative. CDR3s include the opening cysteine and the closing phenylalanine or tryptophan.

j_call: TRBJ2-3; cdr3_length: 14; v_call: TRBV6-1; cdr3_aa: CASSLGGSTDTQYF
j_call: TRBJ2-1; cdr3_length: 16; v_call: TRBV5-1; cdr3_aa: CASSLVTASGTSKQFF
j_call: TRBJ2-2; cdr3_length: 17; v_call: TRBV7-6; cdr3_aa: CASSLTRSGQSIGELFF
j_call: TRBJ2-3; cdr3_length: 15; v_call: TRBV7-6; cdr3_aa: CASSLALAGTDTQYF
j_call: TRBJ2-2; cdr3_length: 16; v_call: TRBV19; cdr3_aa: CASSIVSGVGTGELFF
j_call: TRBJ2-3; cdr3_length: 15; v_call: TRBV7-6; cdr3_aa: CASSRTSGRGDTQYF
j_call: TRBJ1-6; cdr3_length: 15; v_call: TRBV5-1; cdr3_aa: CASSTGDSYNSPLHF
j_call: TRBJ1-5; cdr3_length: 15; v_call: TRBV18; cdr3_aa: CASSPPGQGVQPQHF
j_call: TRBJ2-7; cdr3_length: 13; v_call: TRBV5-4; cdr3_aa: CASRDSQSYEQYF
j_call: TRBJ2-2; cdr3_length: 16; v_call: TRBV9; cdr3_aa: CASSPTGTGNTGELFF
j_call: TRBJ1-4; cdr3_length: 15; v_call: TRBV15; cdr3_aa: CATSRQAVTNEKLFF
j_call: TRBJ2-7; cdr3_length: 14; v_call: TRBV5-5; cdr3_aa: CASSPGQGFNEQYF
j_call: TRBJ1-5; cdr3_length: 13; v_call: TRBV6-5; cdr3_aa: CASSGGVRQPQHF
j_call: TRBJ2-3; cdr3_length: 14; v_call: TRBV4-1; cdr3_aa: CASSQGDFTDTQYF
j_call: TRBJ1-6; cdr3_length: 12; v_call: TRBV6-6; cdr3_aa: CASISSLGVLHF
j_call: TRBJ2-1; cdr3_length: 16; v_call: TRBV6-4; cdr3_aa: CASSPGLAGDYNEQFF
j_call: TRBJ1-1; cdr3_length: 14; v_call: TRBV28; cdr3_aa: CASQSRGRRTEAFF
j_call: NA; cdr3_length: 17; v_call: TRBV7-2; cdr3_aa: CASSLAILARTPYEQYF
j_call: TRBJ2-7; cdr3_length: 14; v_call: TRBV19; cdr3_aa: CASSINRGSGEQYF
j_call: TRBJ1-6; cdr3_length: 18; v_call: TRBV2; cdr3_aa: CASQKGQGGYGGNSPLHF
j_call: TRBJ1-2; cdr3_length: 15; v_call: TRBV4-1; cdr3_aa: CASSHPGSPNYGYTF
j_call: TRBJ2-2; cdr3_length: 13; v_call: TRBV6-5; cdr3_aa: CASSEGDTGELFF
j_call: TRBJ2-7; cdr3_length: 13; v_call: TRBV30; cdr3_aa: CAWSVAGGYEQYF
j_call: TRBJ2-7; cdr3_length: 15; v_call: TRBV19; cdr3_aa: CASSTSSGDSYEQYF
j_call: TRBJ2-1; cdr3_length: 15; v_call: TRBV9; cdr3_aa: CASSVVSGSYNEQFF
j_call: TRBJ2-2; cdr3_length: 14; v_call: TRBV10-3; cdr3_aa: CAISEGRETGELFF
j_call: TRBJ2-7; cdr3_length: 14; v_call: TRBV6-1; cdr3_aa: CASSEVPGAYEQYF
j_call: TRBJ2-5; cdr3_length: 15; v_call: TRBV19; cdr3_aa: CASSIIQGEQETQYF
j_call: TRBJ1-6; cdr3_length: 13; v_call: TRBV7-3; cdr3_aa: CASSSRQNSPLHF
j_call: TRBJ1-5; cdr3_length: 15; v_call: TRBV6-1; cdr3_aa: CASSEADRLNQPQHF
j_call: TRBJ2-1; cdr3_length: 13; v_call: TRBV30; cdr3_aa: CAWSVGRGNEQFF
j_call: TRBJ2-3; cdr3_length: 17; v_call: TRBV4-1; cdr3_aa: CASSQEPLAGDTDTQYF
j_call: TRBJ1-1; cdr3_length: 13; v_call: TRBV12-5; cdr3_aa: CASVSWGQDEAFF
j_call: TRBJ2-7; cdr3_length: 17; v_call: TRBV5-1; cdr3_aa: CASSLVGDSSKNYEQYF
j_call: TRBJ2-2; cdr3_length: 17; v_call: TRBV13; cdr3_aa: CASSLALGGTDTGELFF
j_call: TRBJ2-5; cdr3_length: 15; v_call: TRBV7-6; cdr3_aa: CASTTQEDRGETQYF
j_call: TRBJ2-5; cdr3_length: 15; v_call: TRBV7-9; cdr3_aa: CASSLNDRGYGTQYF
j_call: TRBJ1-1; cdr3_length: 16; v_call: TRBV29-1; cdr3_aa: CSVRASGGNGNTEAFF
j_call: TRBJ2-3; cdr3_length: 16; v_call: TRBV5-1; cdr3_aa: CASSLIAGGTTDTQYF
j_call: TRBJ2-3; cdr3_length: 18; v_call: TRBV5-1; cdr3_aa: CASSRYGGQGAGTDTQYF
j_call: TRBJ2-3; cdr3_length: 15; v_call: TRBV6-9; cdr3_aa: CASSSYSPSTDTQYF